This entry describes one T cell receptor (beta chain). The antigen is not known. V trimming: 5 bases; J trimming: 7 bases; junction bases outside the gene matches: 11. The CDR3 consists of 17 residues. Donors ranged from 6 to 90 years old and were healthy Caucasians in Russia. Researchers collected about 9.1 milliliters of peripheral blood from every single donor. This record belongs to a study of blood T cells in healthy people across ages. Notes on the study in general: Strongly correlated with naive T cell percentage was TCR beta diversity.

Together with a sample-barcoded 5' primer, a J-beta primer mix was included in a second PCR lasting roughly 7 to 11 cycles. One entry per CDR3 protein results from TCRdb running MiXCR on the 5' RACE reads. Among hundreds of thousands of distinct CDR3 sequences listed, roughly half were seen once. The sequenced sample was blood. This receptor was taken from an elderly woman in good health. This chain joins TRBV12-3 or TRBV12-4 and TRBJ2-1, with 13 bases aligning to TRBD2. CDR3 sequence (DNA): TGTGCCAGCAGTGGGGGTCCCGGGACTAGCGGGATGAATGAGCAGTTCTTC. Translating gives CASSGGPGTSGMNEQFF.